These T cell receptor beta chains were read from a single sample in a study of OX40 agonist ivuxolimab in advanced cancers. TCRdb keeps only in-frame clones here, not all; method: immunoSEQ multiplex PCR. Altogether approximately 48,000 clones are present, approximately 80% being singletons, with the ten largest covering 3.9%. Sequencing was performed on CD4+ or CD8+ T cells sorted from blood, taken in a trial of the OX40 agonist ivuxolimab. The receptors shown here come from an adult with an advanced solid tumor such as melanoma, head and neck, liver or kidney cancer. The CDR3 runs from the conserved cysteine through the conserved F or W. D genes are given only for firm matches. Expanded clones are given a class, and other clones once, few, many or no size at all.

V gene	D gene	clone size	J gene	CDR3 DNA	CDR3 protein
TRBV7-9	NA	few	TRBJ1-6	TGTGCCAGCAGCCTCGATGTTAATTCACCCCTCCACTTT	CASSLDVNSPLHF
TRBV21-1	NA	once	TRBJ2-7	TGTGCCAGCAGTACCAGGGCTTACGAGCAGTACTTC	CASSTRAYEQYF
TRBV6-5	TRBD1	NA	TRBJ1-5	TGTGCCAGCAGGGGACCGGGACAGAATCAGCCCCAGCATTTT	CASRGPGQNQPQHF
TRBV18	NA	NA	TRBJ2-7	TGTGCCAGCTCACCAACCTCCGACAGCGAGCAGTACTTC	CASSPTSDSEQYF
TRBV6-5	NA	NA	TRBJ1-5	TGTGCCAGCAGAGCCAACAGGGATCGTTTTCAGCCCCAGCATTTT	CASRANRDRFQPQHF
TRBV19	NA	NA	TRBJ2-5	TGTGCCAGTAGTATGCGAAACGTCCAAGAGACCCAGTACTTC	CASSMRNVQETQYF
TRBV5-1	NA	few	TRBJ2-5	TGCGCCAGCTGCCGGGGGGCCCCCGGGATGGAGACCCAGTACTTC	CASCRGAPGMETQYF
TRBV27	NA	NA	TRBJ2-1	TGTGCCAGCAGTAAACACCTTACAATGAGCCGTTTAAGCAATGAGCAGTTCTTC	CASSKHLTMSRLSNEQFF
TRBV28	NA	NA	TRBJ2-4	TGTGCCAGCAGTTACGTGTCAGCAGAAGTAGCCAAAAACATTCAGTACTTC	CASSYVSAEVAKNIQYF
TRBV7-2	TRBD1	once	TRBJ1-1	TGTGCCAGCAGCTTAGCGGGGACAGGGTGGGCTTTCTTT	CASSLAGTGWAFF
TRBV10-1	NA	NA	TRBJ2-7	TGCGCCAGCAGTGAGTCGGGCAGGGGAAGCGAGCAGTACTTC	CASSESGRGSEQYF
TRBV5-1	NA	NA	TRBJ2-7	TGCGCCAGCAGCTTGGGAGGACAGCTTAGCTCCTACGAGCAGTACTTC	CASSLGGQLSSYEQYF
TRBV28	NA	NA	TRBJ2-7	TGTGCCAGCACACGGGGATTGGCCTACGAGCAGTACTTC	CASTRGLAYEQYF
TRBV7-6	TRBD1	NA	TRBJ2-4	TGTGCCAGCAGCTTAGACGCCGGGACAGCAAGGGGCAAAAACATTCAGTACTTC	CASSLDAGTARGKNIQYF
TRBV6-5	NA	NA	TRBJ2-5	TGTGCCAGCAGTTGGCTCGGTGGGACCCAGTACTTC	CASSWLGGTQYF
TRBV18	NA	few	TRBJ2-7	TGTGCCAGCTCACCCTCTGGGACCTACGAGCAGTACTTC	CASSPSGTYEQYF
TRBV21-1	NA	NA	TRBJ1-1	TGTGCCAGCAGCAAAGAACGGGACACCGTGACTCTGAACACTGAAGCTTTCTTT	CASSKERDTVTLNTEAFF
TRBV30	NA	NA	TRBJ1-4	TGTGCCTGGAGCTCACAGGATGAAAAACTGTTTTTT	CAWSSQDEKLFF
TRBV11-2	NA	NA	TRBJ1-4	TGTGCCAGCAGAAAAACCACAGGTTGGGCTAATGAAAAACTGTTTTTT	CASRKTTGWANEKLFF
TRBV13	TRBD1	NA	TRBJ1-2	TGTGCCAGCAGCTTAGAACAGGGGGCTAACTATGGCTACACCTTC	CASSLEQGANYGYTF
TRBV7-9	NA	few	TRBJ1-1	TGTGCCAGCAGCGCCCGACAGGCCATGAACACTGAAGCTTTCTTT	CASSARQAMNTEAFF
TRBV7-2	TRBD1	once	TRBJ1-6	TGTGCCAGCAGCTTACGACAGGGCCCCTATAATTCACCCCTCCACTTT	CASSLRQGPYNSPLHF
TRBV6-5	NA	NA	TRBJ2-1	TGTGCCAGCAGCCGAACCACCAATGAGCAGTTCTTC	CASSRTTNEQFF
TRBV11-2	NA	NA	TRBJ1-1	TGTACCAGCAGCGATGGACAAATAAGGAACACTGAAGCTTTCTTT	CTSSDGQIRNTEAFF
TRBV29-1	TRBD1	NA	TRBJ1-2	TGCAGCGTTGAAGTTTTCTTCGGACAGGGCCTTTCCTATGGCTACACCTTC	CSVEVFFGQGLSYGYTF
TRBV11-2	NA	NA	TRBJ1-3	TGTGCCAGCAGCTTAGTTTCCACCGGCTCTGGAAACACCATATATTTT	CASSLVSTGSGNTIYF
TRBV4-3	TRBD1	NA	TRBJ2-3	TGCGCCAGCAGCCAACGACAGGGTGGATCAGATACGCAGTATTTT	CASSQRQGGSDTQYF
TRBV5-1	NA	NA	TRBJ2-5	TGCGCCAGCAGCGCAGGACAGCTCCAAGAGACCCAGTACTTC	CASSAGQLQETQYF
TRBV9	TRBD1	NA	TRBJ1-2	TGTGCCAGCACCCGGCAGGGGGTCTATGGCTACACCTTC	CASTRQGVYGYTF
TRBV5-1	TRBD2	few	TRBJ2-1	TGCGCCAGCAGCTTGATGGGACTAGTGAATGAGCAGTTCTTC	CASSLMGLVNEQFF
TRBV7-9	NA	NA	TRBJ2-1	TGTGCCAGCAGCTTCCCCGGGTTCTACAATGAGCAGTTCTTC	CASSFPGFYNEQFF
TRBV5-4	TRBD2	NA	TRBJ2-3	TGTGCCAGCAGCCTCCTAGCGGGGGGCTGGCATACGCAGTATTTT	CASSLLAGGWHTQYF
TRBV5-3	TRBD1	NA	TRBJ1-2	TGTGCCAGAAGCCCCCCGGGACAGGGAAGTTGTGGGACGTGGTTCTATGGCTACACCTTC	CARSPPGQGSCGTWFYGYTF
TRBV5-8	NA	once	TRBJ1-1	TGTGCCAGCAGGGAATTCAGGGGTACTGAAGCTTTCTTT	CASREFRGTEAFF
TRBV14	NA	NA	TRBJ1-2	TGTGCCAGCAGCCAAGATCCCGGCAACTATGGCTACACCTTC	CASSQDPGNYGYTF
TRBV15	NA	NA	TRBJ2-7	TGTGCCACCAGCCCAAGGGGTTCAGTCTCCTACGAGCAGTACTTC	CATSPRGSVSYEQYF
TRBV7-9	NA	NA	TRBJ2-3	TGTGCCAGCAGCCCCCTTGGGGGAGCGAGTGGAGATACGCAGTATTTT	CASSPLGGASGDTQYF
TRBV28	NA	NA	TRBJ1-2	TGTGCCAGCAGCCTGCAACGCGGGGCTGGGTACACCTTC	CASSLQRGAGYTF
TRBV7-3	NA	few	TRBJ2-2	TGTGCCAGCAGCTTAACAGGGATCACCGGGGAGCTGTTTTTT	CASSLTGITGELFF
TRBV4-2	TRBD2	NA	TRBJ2-3	TGTGCCAGCAGCCGCGGACTAGCGGAGCCGACTAGCACAGATACGCAGTATTTT	CASSRGLAEPTSTDTQYF
TRBV28	TRBD1	NA	TRBJ1-5	TGTGCCAGCAGTCCCACAGGGGGTCCGATACGGGGAAATCAGCCCCAGCATTTT	CASSPTGGPIRGNQPQHF
TRBV2	TRBD1	NA	TRBJ1-1	TGTGCCAGCAGGAACGCCGGGACAGGGGGGAACACTGAAGCTTTCTTT	CASRNAGTGGNTEAFF
TRBV2	NA	NA	TRBJ2-7	TGTGCCAGCAGGGGGTTCAGGGACATCTCATACGAGCAGTACTTC	CASRGFRDISYEQYF
TRBV4-2	NA	NA	TRBJ2-5	TGTGCCAGCAGCCAATGGTGGCAGGGGCAAGAGACCCAGTACTTC	CASSQWWQGQETQYF
TRBV5-1	TRBD2	NA	TRBJ2-7	TGCGCCAGCAGCCCTGGGGGGGAACTCTACGAGCAGTACTTC	CASSPGGELYEQYF